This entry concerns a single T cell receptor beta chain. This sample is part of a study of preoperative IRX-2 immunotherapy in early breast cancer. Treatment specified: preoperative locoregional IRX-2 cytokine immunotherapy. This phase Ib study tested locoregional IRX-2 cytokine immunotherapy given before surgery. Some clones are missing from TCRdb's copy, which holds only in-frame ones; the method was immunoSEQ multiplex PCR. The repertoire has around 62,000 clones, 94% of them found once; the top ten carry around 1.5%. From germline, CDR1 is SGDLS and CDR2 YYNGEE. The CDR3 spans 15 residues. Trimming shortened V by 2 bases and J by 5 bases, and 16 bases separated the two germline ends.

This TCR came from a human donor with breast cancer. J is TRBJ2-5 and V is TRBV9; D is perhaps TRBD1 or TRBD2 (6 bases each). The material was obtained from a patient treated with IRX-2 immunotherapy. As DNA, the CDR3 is TGTGCCAGCAGCGTGGCGGGACAATTCTTGGAGACCCAGTACTTC. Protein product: CASSVAGQFLETQYF. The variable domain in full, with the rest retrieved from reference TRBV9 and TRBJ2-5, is DSGVTQTPKHLITATGQRVTLRCSPRSGDLSVYWYQQSLDQGLQFLIQYYNGEERAKGNILERFSAQQFPDLHSELNLSSLELGDSALYFCASSVAGQFLETQYFGPGTRLLVL.